This T cell receptor (beta chain) was sequenced for a study of blood T cell repertoires in COVID-19. Study-level background: Samples representing acute and convalescent COVID-19 were sourced from the United States, Italy and Spain.

Study processing details: Using reference gene primer amplification, nucleated cell counts were estimated. Clones were read by immunoSEQ multiplex PCR, and TCRdb kept only the in-frame ones, dropping some. The V and J calls and clone size come from that table; D and trimming were worked out from the DNA. The data hold 150,000 to 250,000 clones, with more than 75% observed a single time. Recruited during active infection, patients (from Seattle) were subsequently followed longitudinally. CDR3 length equals 15 residues. The germline gives CDR1 LNHNV, CDR2 YYDKDF (reference sequence). Trimming took 5 bases from V and 3 from J; bases not matched to a gene: 6.

Sequencing was carried out using peripheral blood. This clonotype was sampled from a woman aged 40 to 50 with COVID-19, enrolled during active disease. The chain joins TRBV15 to TRBJ2-7; 11 bases match TRBD2. Here the CDR3 reads CATSARLAGLYEQYF. CDR3 DNA: TGTGCCACCAGCGCCCGACTAGCGGGACTCTACGAGCAGTACTTC.